Given below is one T cell receptor beta chain in context. This clonotype was detected many times. It lacks a known antigen. No base quality information exists; no much larger clone differs at one position. Graves' hyperthyroidism was defined as stable when no progression to ophthalmopathy occurred over 18 months of follow-up. Hyperthyroidism patients were newly diagnosed, had a disease duration of under 2 months, and were aged 18 to 65 years. Any patient with an uncontrolled infection, another autoimmune disease, pregnancy or lactation was excluded. Diagnoses relied on clinical symptoms, serum thyroxine and TRAb, thyroid ultrasound and orbital computed tomography. Ficoll-Paque density gradient centrifugation was used to isolate PBMCs from about 10 ml of fresh peripheral blood. Total RNA was extracted using Trizol reagent, and RNA quality was assessed on an Agilent 2100 Bioanalyzer. This sample is part of a study of T cells in Graves' hyperthyroidism and ophthalmopathy (dated by TCRdb to between 2018 and 2021). A note on the overall study: Peripheral blood samples were taken at initial diagnosis, before any treatment was given. For training and testing, the 100 or so patients in the discovery cohort were randomly divided in a 7:3 ratio. Once sampling was done, hyperthyroidism patients were given methimazole at a starting dose of 30 mg daily, whereas ophthalmopathy patients were given high-dose intravenous methylprednisolone. To identify TCR V-J signatures that set the groups apart, the researchers used a discovery cohort of about a hundred patients, made up of around 42 with Graves' ophthalmopathy and 57 with stable Graves' hyperthyroidism. The paper reports TCR Vbeta CDR3 sequencing of some 140 peripheral blood samples: approximately 41 ophthalmopathy, under 85 hyperthyroidism and around 17 progressor patients. In about 6 Graves' hyperthyroidism patients, the study also compared T-cell repertoires from thyroid tissue with T-cell repertoires from blood. Whether ophthalmopathy could be predicted prospectively was tested in an independent validation cohort made up of roughly 20 hyperthyroidism patients plus 17 patients who later progressed to ophthalmopathy. Broad study findings and their caveats: In validation, progression to ophthalmopathy was predicted by the model with 70.59% sensitivity and around 75% specificity, a median of approximately 7.1 months before onset. Sample size was not statistically predetermined, and investigators were not blinded to group allocation. In cross-validation, a model built on a 13 V-J signature told ophthalmopathy apart from stable hyperthyroidism with 87.88% sensitivity and roughly 81% specificity, and in testing the same model reached 80%/75%. Most expanded thyroid clonotypes (frequency above 0.001) were also detected in blood, a finding suggesting that blood repertoires may reflect thyroid immune responses.

From cysteine to phenylalanine, the CDR3 is 14 amino acids long. Of all the DNA, just the CDR3 is kept, 42 bases in frame from base 1. From a lookup of the germline V gene, CDR1 and CDR2 are MNHEY and SVGEGT. Cut back by 8 bases and 7 bases, the V and J ends lie 19 bases apart. TCR beta CDR3 regions were amplified from RNA transcripts. For the first round of RT-PCR on the TCR CDR3, the HTBI primer set was used together with the Qiagen OneStep RT-PCR kit. A second multiplex PCR round built the libraries, followed by size selection and purification. Libraries were sequenced paired-end with 100 bp reads on an Illumina HiSeq2000. As for the authors' bioinformatics: SOAPnuke was used to process the raw data, throwing out any read that contained adapters or uncalled bases, had a mean Phred below 15, or lacked an exact constant-primer or identifier match. High-quality paired reads were merged using COPE v1.2.5, and each unique nucleotide sequence was defined as a clonotype. MiTCR v1.1 was used to align the clonotypes against IMGT TRBV, TRBD and TRBJ reference segments. The analysis included only V-J combinations with a frequency above 0.0001, which together covered 99% to 99.2% of the repertoires. A TCS score was defined as the ratio between F50 (clonal expansion) and ExV (chaos), using BLOSUM62-based TCRdist between CDR3 peptides within each V-J. Welch's t-statistics and random forest reduced 500 to 550 V-J features to 10 to 15, which were used in a naive Bayes classifier (R e1071). The public reads were reprocessed in TCRdb via fastp at Q25 and MiXCR, keeping in-frame beta chains. One record per CDR3 amino acid sequence lists the most common genes and DNA. TCRdb's processing, not the authors' own work, is the source of the V and J calls. Present in this sample are 300,000 to 450,000 distinct CDR3 sequences, just under 25% of which were seen just once. The ten largest make up 70% to 75% of the sample.

This receptor chain uses TRBV6-2 or TRBV6-3 and TRBJ2-3; a confident D gene designation cannot be given. This receptor was taken from a middle-aged man with Graves' hyperthyroidism. Sequencing used blood. CDR3 protein: CASLLNPVRNTQYF. The DNA is TGTGCCAGCCTTCTTAATCCTGTCAGAAATACGCAGTATTTT.